Each of the 12 T cell receptor beta chains below was sequenced from the same sample in a study of blood T cell repertoires in COVID-19. The assay was immunoSEQ multiplex PCR, and TCRdb's table has in-frame clones only and misses some. In the table there are approximately 260,000 clones, around 81% of which are singletons. The sample comprised PBMCs or T cells enriched from blood (not recorded which). All receptors derive from a man between 45 and 60 years old who had recovered from COVID-19.

This chain connects TRBV27 to TRBJ1-6; 8 nucleotides align to TRBD1. The CDR3 runs to 12 residues. V shed 4 bases, J shed 10 bases, and the junction held 0 bases outside the gene matches. Germline CDR1 is MNHEY and CDR2 is SMNVEV (reference sequence). This chain's CDR3 is CASSYRGSPLHF. The CDR3 nucleotides read TGTGCCAGCAGTTACAGGGGGTCACCCCTCCACTTT.

V is TRBV6-5 and J is TRBJ1-1; no firm D call. CDR3 length: 14 amino acids. CDR1 and CDR2 from the germline V gene are MNHEY and SVGAGI. Trimming stripped 2 bases from V and 1 base from J, with 8 bases between. DNA for the CDR3: TGTGCCAGCAGTTACGTTGGCAGGAACACTGAAGCTTTCTTT. Residues: CASSYVGRNTEAFF.

The rearrangement joins TRBV15 to TRBJ1-1; no reliable D call. The V end was cut by 1 base, the J end by 1 base, with 7 bases between. Germline lookup yields CDR1 LNHNV and CDR2 YYDKDF (reference sequence). The CDR3 runs to 14 residues. The CDR3 loop is CATSRARQNTEAFF. DNA of the CDR3: TGTGCCACCAGCAGAGCCCGACAGAACACTGAAGCTTTCTTT.

Comments on this clone: The same CDR3 is also encoded by other DNA sequences in this sample. The rearrangement uses TRBV18 and TRBJ2-7; D unresolved. The germline CDR1 and CDR2 sequences are KGHSH and LQKENI. Between the trimmed V and J ends, which lost 3 bases and 3 bases, there was a span of 9 bases. This CDR3 has 13 residues. Here the CDR3 DNA reads TGTGCCAGCTCACCCAACGAGCGCTACGAGCAGTACTTC. It translates to CASSPNERYEQYF.

This clone was observed a handful of times. V is TRBV7-6 and J is TRBJ2-7; 8 bases agree with TRBD1. Trimming cost V 5 bases and J 3 bases; bases outside gene matches: 6. The CDR3 covers 14 residues. The germline gives CDR1 SGHVS, CDR2 FNYEAQ. The CDR3 DNA reads as TGTGCCAGCAGCCTGGGACAGGTGAGCTACGAGCAGTACTTC. It codes for CASSLGQVSYEQYF. Variable domain in full (rest from reference TRBV7-6 and TRBJ2-7): GAGVSQSPRYKVTKRGQDVALRCDPISGHVSLYWYRQALGQGPEFLTYFNYEAQQDKSGLPNDRFSAERPEGSISTLTIQRTEQRDSAMYRCASSLGQVSYEQYFGPGTRLTVT.

V gene TRBV6-5 combines with J gene TRBJ2-2, with 8 bases fitting TRBD1. The length of the CDR3 is 14 residues. The junction had 2 bases not matched to a gene; V was cut back by 2 bases and J by 6 bases. CDR1 is MNHEY, CDR2 SVGAGI, per germline. The CDR3 here is CASSYNRGAGELFF. CDR3 bases: TGTGCCAGCAGTTACAACAGGGGGGCCGGGGAGCTGTTTTTT.

This chain links TRBV3-1 (or the pseudogene TRBV3-2) with TRBJ1-6, with D possibly TRBD1 on 6 matching bases. Trimming shortened V by 4 bases and J by 5 bases, and 15 bases separated the two germline ends. The CDR3 spans 16 residues. CDR1 is LGHDT and CDR2 is YNNKEL in the germline V gene (reference sequence). The CDR3 bases are TGTGCCAGCAGCCTCAGGGACCAGGGGAATAATTCACCCCTCCACTTT. Translation: CASSLRDQGNNSPLHF.

The V call is TRBV12-3 or TRBV12-4, the J call TRBJ1-4; D is perhaps TRBD1 (5 bases). V lost 6 bases and J 8 bases, leaving 10 bases between the germline ends. The length of the CDR3 is 12 residues. In DNA, the CDR3 is TGTGCCAGCAGACAGGTGGGGGAAAAACTGTTTTTT. It yields the protein CASRQVGEKLFF.

The J gene is TRBJ2-5, the V gene TRBV5-1; 10 positions match TRBD2. In germline, CDR1 is SGHRS, CDR2 YFSETQ. Trimming took 5 bases from V and 2 from J; bases not matched to a gene: 3. The CDR3 extends over 14 amino acids. Written as DNA, the CDR3 is TGCGCCAGCAGGGAGCGGGAGGGACAAGAGACCCAGTACTTC. Translating it yields CASREREGQETQYF.

This chain joins TRBV3-1 (or the pseudogene TRBV3-2) and TRBJ1-1; no definite D call. CDR1 is LGHDT and CDR2 is YNNKEL in the germline V gene (reference sequence). Trimming stripped 4 bases from V and 1 base from J, with 22 bases between. The CDR3 has 18 amino acids. DNA for the CDR3: TGTGCCAGCAGCCGTGTCATCCAACTTAGCAGTAAGAACACTGAAGCTTTCTTT. Translation: CASSRVIQLSSKNTEAFF.

The chain is built from TRBV15 and TRBJ2-7; TRBD1 matches at 9 bases. V lost 3 bases to trimming and J lost 2 bases; unmatched junction nucleotides: 5. The V gene's germline CDR1 is LNHNV and CDR2 YYDKDF (reference sequence). The CDR3 length is 15 residues. The CDR3: CATSSLGTGTYEQYF. The CDR3 nucleotides read TGTGCCACCAGCAGTTTAGGGACAGGGACCTACGAGCAGTACTTC.

The chain recombines TRBV19 with TRBJ2-5, with D perhaps TRBD2 (6 bases). The germline V gene has CDR1 LNHDA and CDR2 SQIVND (reference sequence). With 4 bases removed from V and 7 bases from J, the gap between germline ends came to 19 bases. The length of the CDR3 is 15 residues. The DNA of the CDR3 is TGTGCCAGTAGTACAGGACTACCTTTGGATTGGACCCAGTACTTC. Its translation: CASSTGLPLDWTQYF. The full variable domain, with the rest looked up from reference TRBV19 and TRBJ2-5, is DGGITQSPKYLFRKEGQNVTLSCEQNLNHDAMYWYRQDPGQGLRLIYYSQIVNDFQKGDIAEGYSVSREKKESFPLTVTSAQKNPTAFYLCASSTGLPLDWTQYFGPGTRLLVL.